A single sample gave rise to the 11 T cell receptor beta chains below, sequenced in a study of CXCR3-negative and CXCR3-positive naive CD8 T cells. What these receptors recognize is not known. Whole-study findings and limits: More hydrophobic TRB CDR3s were found in CXCR3-positive naive cells than in CXCR3-negative naive cells.

Libraries were UMI-labeled 5' RACE TRB cDNA. Following a re-call of the 5' RACE reads, TCRdb has one entry per CDR3 protein and lacks DNA. Its listing shows tens of thousands of distinct CDR3 sequences. Sequenced sample: naive CXCR3+ CD8+ T cells from blood. The subset here: CD45RO-CCR7+CD27+CD95- naive CD8+ T cells expressing CXCR3 (TNR3+). Every receptor here comes from a human donor in good health. Some clones in this sample may be carry-over from other donors' samples.

The V and J genes are TRBV5-6 and TRBJ2-5. The CDR3 extends over 14 amino acids. Germline CDR1 reads SGHDT; CDR2 reads YYEEEE. The CDR3 here is CASSEDRDQETQYF.

V and J are TRBV28 and TRBJ2-7. The CDR3 spans 14 residues. Per germline, CDR1 MDHEN and CDR2 SYDVKM. CDR3 amino acids: CASSLRQGLDEQYF.

The V gene is TRBV7-9, the J gene TRBJ2-7; the D call of TRBD1 rests on TCRdb alone, since no DNA is present to check it. The CDR3 is 12 amino acids. Germline V gene lookup returns CDR1 SEHNR and CDR2 FQNEAQ (reference sequence). CDR3 amino acids: CASITGGAEQYF.

The rearrangement uses TRBV29-1 and TRBJ2-3; TCRdb reports TRBD1, a call that lacks DNA to check it against. CDR3 length equals 13 residues. Germline V gene sequence: CDR1 SQVTM, CDR2 ANQGSEA. The CDR3 region is CSAARDYTDTQYF.

The chain carries TRBV20-1 and TRBJ2-1. Germline CDR1 DFQATT, CDR2 SNEGSKA (reference sequence). This CDR3 comprises 14 residues. This chain's CDR3 is CSRSRLAAGNEQFF.

The J gene is TRBJ1-2, the V gene TRBV4-2. CDR3 length equals 15 residues. CDR1 is LGHNA and CDR2 is YNFKEQ in the germline V gene. The CDR3 is CASSQGDPGIHGYTF.

The gene calls are TRBV6-1 and TRBJ2-1; TCRdb outputs TRBD1, but without DNA this stays unchecked. The germline V gene has CDR1 MNHNS and CDR2 SASEGT. CDR3 length: 19 residues. The CDR3 loop is CASSEFPGPKDRAYNEQFF.

The gene calls are TRBV29-1 and TRBJ2-7; TCRdb proposes TRBD2, but this gene call is untestable without DNA. CDR1 and CDR2 (germline): SQVTM, ANQGSEA. CDR3 size: 13 residues. CDR3 amino acids: CSVWEGTRGEQYF.

The genes are TRBV19 and TRBJ1-6; TCRdb reports TRBD1, a call that lacks DNA to check it against. Per germline, CDR1 LNHDA and CDR2 SQIVND (reference sequence). The CDR3 runs to 14 residues. CDR3 loop: CASSNTGEVSPLHF.

The rearrangement joins TRBV12-3 or TRBV12-4 to TRBJ2-7. The CDR3 contains 12 residues. The CDR3 sequence: CASSSMSYEQYF.

The chain combines TRBV6-5 with TRBJ2-3; TCRdb's D call, TRBD2, is unchecked because there is no DNA. CDR3 length: 17 residues. Germline CDR1 is MNHEY and CDR2 is SVGAGI. The CDR3 sequence is CASSTEVSGRDTDTQYF.